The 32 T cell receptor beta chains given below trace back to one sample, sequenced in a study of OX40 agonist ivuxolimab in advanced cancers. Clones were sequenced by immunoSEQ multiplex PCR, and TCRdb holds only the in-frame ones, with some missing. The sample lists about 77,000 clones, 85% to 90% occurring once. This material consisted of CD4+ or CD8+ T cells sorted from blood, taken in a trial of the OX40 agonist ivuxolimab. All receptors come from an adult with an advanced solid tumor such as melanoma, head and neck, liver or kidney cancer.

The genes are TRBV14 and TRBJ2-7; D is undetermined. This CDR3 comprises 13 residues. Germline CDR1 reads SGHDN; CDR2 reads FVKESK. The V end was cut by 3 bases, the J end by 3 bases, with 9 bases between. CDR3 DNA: TGTGCCAGCAGCCAGTCAAGACTCTACGAGCAGTACTTC. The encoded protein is CASSQSRLYEQYF.

CDR3: CASGLATGYSNQPQHF. DNA for the CDR3: TGTGCTAGTGGTTTGGCTACAGGGTATAGCAATCAGCCCCAGCATTTT. The chain carries TRBV12-5 and TRBJ1-5, with D maybe TRBD1 (6 bases). The germline V gene encodes CDR1 LGHNT and CDR2 FRNRAP. This CDR3 contains 16 residues. With 1 base removed from V and 0 bases from J, the gap between germline ends came to 10 bases.

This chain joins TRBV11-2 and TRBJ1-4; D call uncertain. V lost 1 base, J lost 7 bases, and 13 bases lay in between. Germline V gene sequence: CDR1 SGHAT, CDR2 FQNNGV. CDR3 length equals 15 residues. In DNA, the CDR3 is TGTGCCAGCAGCTTAGTCCCCGGAGTGTCTGAAAAACTGTTTTTT. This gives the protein CASSLVPGVSEKLFF.

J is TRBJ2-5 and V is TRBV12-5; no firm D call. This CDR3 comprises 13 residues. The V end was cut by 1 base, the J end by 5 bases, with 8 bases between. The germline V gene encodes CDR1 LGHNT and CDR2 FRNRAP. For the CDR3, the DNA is TGTGCTAGTGGTTTGGGCCTCGGGGAGACCCAGTACTTC. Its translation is CASGLGLGETQYF.

The chain's CDR3 is CASSRTGVTEAFF. The CDR3 bases are TGTGCCAGCAGTAGGACAGGGGTAACTGAAGCTTTCTTT. This chain uses TRBV6-6 with TRBJ1-1, with TRBD1 matching over 9 bases. The CDR3 covers 13 residues. The junction had 3 bases not matched to a gene; V was cut back by 5 bases and J by 5 bases. CDR1 MNHNY and CDR2 SVGAGI come from the germline V gene (reference sequence).

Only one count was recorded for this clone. DNA of the CDR3: TGTGCCAGCAGTGGTGCAAAAGGCACCTACGAGCAGTACTTC. Protein: CASSGAKGTYEQYF. The J gene is TRBJ2-7, the V gene TRBV6-1; D uncertain. Germline V CDR1 and CDR2: MNHNS, SASEGT. V was shortened by 4 bases and J by 2 bases, with 12 bases between the two germline ends. The CDR3 length is 14 residues.

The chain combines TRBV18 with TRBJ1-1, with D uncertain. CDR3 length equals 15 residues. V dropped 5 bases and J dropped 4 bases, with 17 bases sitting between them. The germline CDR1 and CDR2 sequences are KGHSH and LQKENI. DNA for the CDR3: TGTGCCAGCTCATCCCAGGATGGGCTGCCCACTGAAGCTTTCTTT. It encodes CASSSQDGLPTEAFF.

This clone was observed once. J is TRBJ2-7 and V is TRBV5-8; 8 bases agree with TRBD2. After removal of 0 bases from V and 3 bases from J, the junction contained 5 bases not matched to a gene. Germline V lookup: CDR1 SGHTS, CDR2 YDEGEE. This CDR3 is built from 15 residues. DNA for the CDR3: TGTGCCAGCAGCTTGGGGCTAGCGGGCTACTACGAGCAGTACTTC. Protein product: CASSLGLAGYYEQYF.

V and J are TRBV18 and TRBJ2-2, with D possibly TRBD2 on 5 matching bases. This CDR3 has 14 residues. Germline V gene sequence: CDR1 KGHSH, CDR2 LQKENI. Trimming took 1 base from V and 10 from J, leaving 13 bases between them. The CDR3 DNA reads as TGTGCCAGCTCACCACTACTAGTCCCGGAGGAGCTGTTTTTT. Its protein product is CASSPLLVPEELFF.

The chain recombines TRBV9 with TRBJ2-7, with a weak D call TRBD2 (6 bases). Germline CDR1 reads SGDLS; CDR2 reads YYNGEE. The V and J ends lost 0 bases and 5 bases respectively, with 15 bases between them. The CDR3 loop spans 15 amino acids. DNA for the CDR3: TGTGCCAGCAGCGTAGGAGGTCGGGGGATCCACGAGCAGTACTTC. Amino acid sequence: CASSVGGRGIHEQYF.

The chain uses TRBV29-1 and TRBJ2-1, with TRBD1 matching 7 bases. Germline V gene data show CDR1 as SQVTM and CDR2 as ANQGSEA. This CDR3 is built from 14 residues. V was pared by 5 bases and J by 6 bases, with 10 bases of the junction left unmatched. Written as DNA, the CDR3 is TGCAGCGTTTATGGCGGCGACAGGGTCAATGAGCAGTTCTTC. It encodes CSVYGGDRVNEQFF.

Here the CDR3 DNA reads TGTGCCAGCAGTTGGAGGGGGAATAGCGGAACTAGCACAGATACGCAGTATTTT. Residues: CASSWRGNSGTSTDTQYF. The chain employs TRBV27 and TRBJ2-3, with D possibly called TRBD1 or TRBD2 (6 bases each). Germline V gives CDR1 MNHEY, CDR2 SMNVEV (reference sequence). Trimming shortened V by 4 bases and J by 0 bases, and 20 bases separated the two germline ends. This CDR3 is built from 18 residues.

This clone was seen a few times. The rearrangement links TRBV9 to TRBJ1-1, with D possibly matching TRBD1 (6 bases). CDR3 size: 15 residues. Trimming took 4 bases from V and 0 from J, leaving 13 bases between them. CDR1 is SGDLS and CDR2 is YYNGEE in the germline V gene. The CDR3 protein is CASSPSGQLNTEAFF. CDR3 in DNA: TGTGCCAGCAGCCCTTCGGGACAATTGAACACTGAAGCTTTCTTT.

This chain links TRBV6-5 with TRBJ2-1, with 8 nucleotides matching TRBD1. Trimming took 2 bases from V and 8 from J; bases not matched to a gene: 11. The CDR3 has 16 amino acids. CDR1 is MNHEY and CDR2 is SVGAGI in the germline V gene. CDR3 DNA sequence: TGTGCCAGCAGTTACCGACTGAGACAGGGGATCGATGAGCAGTTCTTC. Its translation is CASSYRLRQGIDEQFF.

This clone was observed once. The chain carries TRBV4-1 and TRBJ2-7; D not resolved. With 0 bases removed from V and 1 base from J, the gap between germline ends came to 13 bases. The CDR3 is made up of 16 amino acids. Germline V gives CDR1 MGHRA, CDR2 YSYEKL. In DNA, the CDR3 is TGCGCCAGCAGCCAAGATAGAACAGCGAAATCCTACGAGCAGTACTTC. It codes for CASSQDRTAKSYEQYF.

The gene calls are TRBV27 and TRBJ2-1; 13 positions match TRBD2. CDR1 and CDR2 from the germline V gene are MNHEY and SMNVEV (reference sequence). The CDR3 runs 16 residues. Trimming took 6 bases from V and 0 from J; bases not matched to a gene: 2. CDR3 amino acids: CASRLAGGSSYNEQFF. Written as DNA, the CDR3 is TGTGCCAGCAGACTAGCGGGAGGGAGCTCCTACAATGAGCAGTTCTTC.

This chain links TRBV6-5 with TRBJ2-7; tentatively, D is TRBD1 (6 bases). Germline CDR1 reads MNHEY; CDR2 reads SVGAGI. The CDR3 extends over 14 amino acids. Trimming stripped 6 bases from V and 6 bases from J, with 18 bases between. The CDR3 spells CASRRTGSFGEQYF. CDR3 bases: TGTGCCAGCAGAAGAACAGGGTCCTTTGGCGAGCAGTACTTC.

Here the CDR3 DNA reads TGTGCCAGCAGCTTTAGCGGCCACTACGAGCAGTACTTC. Translating it yields CASSFSGHYEQYF. The V gene is TRBV7-2, the J gene TRBJ2-7; possibly TRBD2 for D (6 bases). Germline-derived CDR1 and CDR2 are SGHTA and FQGNSA. V lost 3 bases and J lost 3, with 9 bases in between. This CDR3 is built from 13 residues.

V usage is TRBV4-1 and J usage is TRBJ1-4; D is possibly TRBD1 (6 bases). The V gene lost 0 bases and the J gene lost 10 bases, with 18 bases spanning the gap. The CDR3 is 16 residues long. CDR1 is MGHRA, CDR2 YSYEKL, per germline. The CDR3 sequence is CASSQEERGGSVKLFF. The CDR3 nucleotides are TGCGCCAGCAGCCAAGAGGAAAGGGGGGGGTCGGTAAAACTGTTTTTT.

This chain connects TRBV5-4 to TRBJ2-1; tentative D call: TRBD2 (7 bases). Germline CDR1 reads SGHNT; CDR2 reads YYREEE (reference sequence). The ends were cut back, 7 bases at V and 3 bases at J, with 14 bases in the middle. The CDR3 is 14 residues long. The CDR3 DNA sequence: TGTGCCAGCCGAGGGGGGGGGCTCTACAATGAGCAGTTCTTC. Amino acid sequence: CASRGGGLYNEQFF.

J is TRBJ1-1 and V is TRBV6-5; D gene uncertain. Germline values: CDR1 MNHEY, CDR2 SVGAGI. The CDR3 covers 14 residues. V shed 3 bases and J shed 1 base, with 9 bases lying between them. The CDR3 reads CASSYFAGNTEAFF. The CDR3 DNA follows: TGTGCCAGCAGTTATTTTGCAGGGAACACTGAAGCTTTCTTT.

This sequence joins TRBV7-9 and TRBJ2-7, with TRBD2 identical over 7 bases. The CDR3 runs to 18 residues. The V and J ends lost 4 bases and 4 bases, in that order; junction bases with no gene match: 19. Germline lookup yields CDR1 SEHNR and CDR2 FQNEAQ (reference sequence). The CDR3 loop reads CASSSENGWGWREYEQYF. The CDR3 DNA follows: TGTGCCAGCAGCTCAGAAAACGGATGGGGTTGGCGGGAGTACGAGCAGTACTTC.

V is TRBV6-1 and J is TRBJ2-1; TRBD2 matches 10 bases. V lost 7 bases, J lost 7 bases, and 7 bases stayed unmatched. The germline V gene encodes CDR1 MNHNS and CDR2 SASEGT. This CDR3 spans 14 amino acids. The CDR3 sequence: CASMSSGRGNEQFF. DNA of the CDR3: TGTGCCAGCATGTCTAGCGGGAGAGGGAATGAGCAGTTCTTC.

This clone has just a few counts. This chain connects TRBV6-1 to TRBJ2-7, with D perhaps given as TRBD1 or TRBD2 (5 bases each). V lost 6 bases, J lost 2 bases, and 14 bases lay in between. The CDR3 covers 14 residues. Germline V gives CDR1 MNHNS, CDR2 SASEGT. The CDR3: CASSLRDGAYEQYF. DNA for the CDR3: TGTGCCAGCAGCCTCCGGGACGGAGCCTACGAGCAGTACTTC.

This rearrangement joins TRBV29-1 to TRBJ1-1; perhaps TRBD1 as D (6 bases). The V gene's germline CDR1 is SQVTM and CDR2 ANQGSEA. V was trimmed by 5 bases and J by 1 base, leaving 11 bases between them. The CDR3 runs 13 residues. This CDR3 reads CSVTGTQNTEAFF. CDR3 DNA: TGCAGCGTTACAGGGACACAGAACACTGAAGCTTTCTTT. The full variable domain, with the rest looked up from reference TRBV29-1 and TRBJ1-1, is SAVISQKPSRDICQRGTSLTIQCQVDSQVTMMFWYRQQPGQSLTLIATANQGSEATYESGFVIDKFPISRPNLTFSTLTVSNMSPEDSSIYLCSVTGTQNTEAFFGQGTRLTVV.

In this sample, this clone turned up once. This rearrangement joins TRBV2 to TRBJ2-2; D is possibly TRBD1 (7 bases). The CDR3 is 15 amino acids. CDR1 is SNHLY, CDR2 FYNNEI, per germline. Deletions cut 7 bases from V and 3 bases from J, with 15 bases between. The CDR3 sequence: CASTLQGTYTGELFF. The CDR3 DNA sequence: TGTGCCAGCACCTTACAGGGGACTTACACCGGGGAGCTGTTTTTT. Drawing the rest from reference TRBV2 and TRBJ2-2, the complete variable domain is EPEVTQTPSHQVTQMGQEVILRCVPISNHLYFYWYRQILGQKVEFLVSFYNNEISEKSEIFDDQFSVERPDGSNFTLKIRSTKLEDSAMYFCASTLQGTYTGELFFGEGSRLTVL.

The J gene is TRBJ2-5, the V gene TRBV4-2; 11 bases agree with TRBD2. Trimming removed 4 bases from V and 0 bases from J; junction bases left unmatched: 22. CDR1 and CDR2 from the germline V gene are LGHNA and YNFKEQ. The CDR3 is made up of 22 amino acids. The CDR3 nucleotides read TGTGCCAGCAGCCCCAGCTGGAGAGCGACGGGACTAGCGGACGTGTACCAAGAGACCCAGTACTTC. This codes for CASSPSWRATGLADVYQETQYF.

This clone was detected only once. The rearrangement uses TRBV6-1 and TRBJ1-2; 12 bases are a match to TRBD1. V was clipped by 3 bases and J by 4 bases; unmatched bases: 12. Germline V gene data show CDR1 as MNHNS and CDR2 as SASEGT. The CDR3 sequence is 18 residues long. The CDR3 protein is CASSDKGDRGRPGYGYTF. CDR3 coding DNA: TGTGCCAGCAGTGACAAAGGGGACAGGGGGCGCCCGGGCTATGGCTACACCTTC.

The CDR3 loop reads CASGNTGLAGVNEQFF. The CDR3 DNA reads TGTGCTAGTGGTAACACGGGACTAGCGGGAGTTAATGAGCAGTTCTTC. The rearrangement joins TRBV12-5 to TRBJ2-1; TRBD2 matches at 14 bases. From germline, CDR1 is LGHNT and CDR2 FRNRAP. V lost 5 bases, J lost 7 bases, and 7 bases stayed unmatched. The CDR3 covers 16 residues.

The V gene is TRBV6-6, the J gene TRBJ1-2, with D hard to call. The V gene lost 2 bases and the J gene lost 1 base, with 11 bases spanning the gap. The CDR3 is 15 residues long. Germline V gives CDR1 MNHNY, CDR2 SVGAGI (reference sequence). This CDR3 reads CASSYTLWDNYGYTF. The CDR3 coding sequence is TGTGCCAGCAGTTACACTCTCTGGGATAACTATGGCTACACCTTC.

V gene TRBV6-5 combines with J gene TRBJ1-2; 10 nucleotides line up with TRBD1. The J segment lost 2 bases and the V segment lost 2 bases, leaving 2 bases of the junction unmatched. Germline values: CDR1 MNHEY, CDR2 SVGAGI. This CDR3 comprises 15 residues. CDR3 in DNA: TGTGCCAGCAGTTACAGGGGACAGGGGAACTATGGCTACACCTTC. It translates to CASSYRGQGNYGYTF.

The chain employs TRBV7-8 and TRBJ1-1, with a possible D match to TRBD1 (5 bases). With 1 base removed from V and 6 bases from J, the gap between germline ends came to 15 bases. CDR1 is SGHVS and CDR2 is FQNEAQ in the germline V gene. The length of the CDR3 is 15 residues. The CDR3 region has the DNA TGTGCCAGCAGCTTAGGTGACAGAAGGGAGGCTGAAGCTTTCTTT. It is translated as CASSLGDRREAEAFF.